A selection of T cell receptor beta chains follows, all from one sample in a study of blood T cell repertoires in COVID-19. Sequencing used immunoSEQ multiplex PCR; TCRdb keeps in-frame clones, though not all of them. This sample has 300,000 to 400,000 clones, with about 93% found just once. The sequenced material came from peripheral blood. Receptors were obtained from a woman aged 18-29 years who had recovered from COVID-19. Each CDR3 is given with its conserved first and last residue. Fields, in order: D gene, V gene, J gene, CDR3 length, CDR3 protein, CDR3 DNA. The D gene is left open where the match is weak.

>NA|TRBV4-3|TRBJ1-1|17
CASSLSVAQVPNTEAFF
TGCGCCAGCAGCCTGTCAGTGGCTCAGGTACCGAACACTGAAGCTTTCTTT
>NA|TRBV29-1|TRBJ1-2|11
CSARSGLGYTF
TGCAGCGCCAGGTCCGGTCTGGGCTACACCTTC
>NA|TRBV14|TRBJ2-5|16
CASSQIGRRGQETQYF
TGTGCCAGCAGCCAAATAGGTAGAAGGGGGCAAGAGACCCAGTACTTC
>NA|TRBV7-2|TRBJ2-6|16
CASSSTQGTGANVLTF
TGTGCCAGCAGCTCCACCCAGGGTACAGGGGCCAACGTCCTGACTTTC
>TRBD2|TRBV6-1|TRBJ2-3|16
CASSARDYKDTDTQYF
TGTGCCAGCAGTGCCCGGGACTATAAAGACACAGATACGCAGTATTTT
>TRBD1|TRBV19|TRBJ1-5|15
CASSVNGQGNQPQHF
TGTGCCAGTAGTGTAAACGGACAGGGGAATCAGCCCCAGCATTTT
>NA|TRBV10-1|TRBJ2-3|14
CASSRRGLSDTQYF
TGCGCCAGCAGCAGGCGTGGGCTATCAGATACGCAGTATTTT
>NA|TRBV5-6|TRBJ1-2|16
CASSPDTGGTAYGYTF
TGTGCCAGCAGCCCCGACACGGGGGGGACGGCCTATGGCTACACCTTC
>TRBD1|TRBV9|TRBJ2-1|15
CASGRGREQGNEQFF
TGTGCCAGCGGCAGGGGGCGGGAACAAGGAAATGAGCAGTTCTTC
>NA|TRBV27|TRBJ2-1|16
CASSRTARSPTNEQFF
TGTGCCAGCAGTCGGACTGCTAGGTCGCCGACCAATGAGCAGTTCTTC